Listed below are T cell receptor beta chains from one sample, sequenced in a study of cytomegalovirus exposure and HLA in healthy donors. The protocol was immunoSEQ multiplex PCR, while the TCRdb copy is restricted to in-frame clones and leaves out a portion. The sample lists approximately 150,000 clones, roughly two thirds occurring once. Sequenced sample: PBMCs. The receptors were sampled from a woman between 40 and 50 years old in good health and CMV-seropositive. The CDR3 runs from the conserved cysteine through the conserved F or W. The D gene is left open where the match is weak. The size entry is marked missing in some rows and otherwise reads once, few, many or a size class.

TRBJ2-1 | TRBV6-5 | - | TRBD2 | CASRTGTSGGIEQFF | TGTGCCAGCAGGACCGGGACTAGCGGGGGCATTGAGCAGTTCTTC
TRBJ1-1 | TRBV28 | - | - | CASRDTGIEAFF | TGTGCCAGCAGGGACACAGGGATTGAAGCTTTCTTT
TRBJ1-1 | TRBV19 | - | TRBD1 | CASSNRGGTEAFF | TGTGCCAGTAGTAACAGGGGGGGCACTGAAGCTTTCTTT
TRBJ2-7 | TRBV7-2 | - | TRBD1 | CASSTTRDRTYEQYF | TGTGCCAGCAGCACCACCCGGGACAGAACCTACGAGCAGTACTTC
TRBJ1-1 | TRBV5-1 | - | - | CASSLDRPGTEAFF | TGCGCCAGCAGCTTGGATCGTCCGGGGACTGAAGCTTTCTTT
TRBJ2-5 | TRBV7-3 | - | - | CASSLGLGGTQYF | TGTGCCAGCAGCCTAGGGCTGGGGGGAACCCAGTACTTC
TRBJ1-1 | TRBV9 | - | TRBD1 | CASSAHPPGTGDTEAFF | TGTGCCAGCAGCGCGCACCCCCCCGGGACAGGGGACACTGAAGCTTTCTTT
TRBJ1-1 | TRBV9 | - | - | CASSALAMNTEAFF | TGTGCCAGCAGCGCCCTAGCTATGAACACTGAAGCTTTCTTT
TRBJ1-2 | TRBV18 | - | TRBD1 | CASSRGTVRGNYGYTF | TGTGCCAGCTCCCGAGGGACAGTGAGGGGGAACTATGGCTACACCTTC
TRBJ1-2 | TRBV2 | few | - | CASSEVREYGYTF | TGTGCCAGCAGTGAAGTCCGGGAATATGGCTACACCTTC
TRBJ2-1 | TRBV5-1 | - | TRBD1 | CASSPGQNNEQFF | TGCGCCAGCAGCCCGGGACAGAACAATGAGCAGTTCTTC
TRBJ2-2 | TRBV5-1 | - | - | CASSSGGGENTGELFF | TGCGCCAGCAGCTCTGGGGGGGGCGAGAACACCGGGGAGCTGTTTTTT
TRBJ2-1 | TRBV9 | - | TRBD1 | CASSGNQGVRNEQFF | TGTGCCAGCAGCGGGAACCAGGGGGTTCGGAATGAGCAGTTCTTC
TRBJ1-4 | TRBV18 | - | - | CASSPEQVVGEKLFF | TGTGCCAGCTCACCAGAACAGGTGGTTGGTGAAAAACTGTTTTTT
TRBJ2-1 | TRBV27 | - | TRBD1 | CASSPHPRQGMKQFF | TGTGCCAGCAGTCCACACCCACGACAGGGGATGAAGCAGTTCTTC
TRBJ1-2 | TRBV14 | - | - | CASSQENYGYTF | TGTGCCAGCAGCCAGGAGAACTATGGCTACACCTTC
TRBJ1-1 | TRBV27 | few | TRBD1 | CASSKDREAFF | TGTGCCAGCAGTAAGGACAGGGAAGCTTTCTTT
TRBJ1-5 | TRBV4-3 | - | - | CASSQDRRNPQHF | TGCGCCAGCAGCCAAGATCGGAGGAACCCCCAGCATTTT
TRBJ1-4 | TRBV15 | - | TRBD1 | CATEPGQGGEKLFF | TGTGCCACCGAACCGGGACAGGGTGGTGAAAAACTGTTTTTT
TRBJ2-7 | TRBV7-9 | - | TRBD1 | CASSLTGDEQYF | TGTGCCAGCAGCCTCACAGGGGACGAGCAGTACTTC
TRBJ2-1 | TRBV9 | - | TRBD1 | CASSSWTGSNPEQFF | TGTGCCAGCAGCTCCTGGACAGGGTCGAATCCTGAGCAGTTCTTC
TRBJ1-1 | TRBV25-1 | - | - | CASSEAGEAFF | TGTGCCAGCAGTGAAGCAGGTGAAGCTTTCTTT
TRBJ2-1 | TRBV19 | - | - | CATLGRPNYNEQFF | TGTGCCACCCTGGGGCGGCCCAACTACAATGAGCAGTTCTTC
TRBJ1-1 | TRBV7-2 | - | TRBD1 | CASSSSSDRFGEAFF | TGTGCCAGCAGCTCATCCTCGGACAGGTTTGGTGAAGCTTTCTTT
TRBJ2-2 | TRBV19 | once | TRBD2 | CASQPGGRAEELFF | TGTGCCAGCCAGCCTGGCGGGAGGGCCGAGGAGCTGTTTTTT
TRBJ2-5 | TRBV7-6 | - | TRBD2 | CASSLSGTAIVTQYF | TGTGCCAGCAGCCTTAGCGGGACCGCGATAGTGACCCAGTACTTC
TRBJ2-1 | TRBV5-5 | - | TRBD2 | CASSLAGGRSYNEQFF | TGTGCCAGCAGCTTGGCGGGCGGGAGATCCTACAATGAGCAGTTCTTC
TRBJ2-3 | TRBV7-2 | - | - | CASSYGQSTDTQYF | TGTGCCAGCAGCTACGGACAAAGCACAGATACGCAGTATTTT
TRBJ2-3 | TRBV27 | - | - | CASSNTESTDTQYF | TGTGCCAGCAGTAATACCGAGAGCACAGATACGCAGTATTTT
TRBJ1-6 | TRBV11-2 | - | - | CASSSLIRQTPLHF | TGTGCCAGCAGCTCACTGATTCGACAGACACCCCTCCACTTT
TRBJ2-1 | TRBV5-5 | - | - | CASSLTTGNEQFF | TGTGCCAGCAGCTTAACGACGGGCAATGAGCAGTTCTTC
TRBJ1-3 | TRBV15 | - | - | CATSRTVSGNTIYF | TGTGCCACCAGCCGGACAGTCTCTGGAAACACCATATATTTT
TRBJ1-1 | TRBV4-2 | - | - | CASSQGGRGMNTEAFF | TGTGCCAGCAGCCAAGGAGGGCGTGGGATGAACACTGAAGCTTTCTTT
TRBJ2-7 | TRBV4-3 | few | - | CASSQDPQGPYEQYF | TGCGCCAGCAGCCAAGATCCGCAGGGCCCCTACGAGCAGTACTTC
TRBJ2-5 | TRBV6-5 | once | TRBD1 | CASSHRQGLETQYF | TGTGCCAGCAGTCACAGACAGGGGTTAGAGACCCAGTACTTC
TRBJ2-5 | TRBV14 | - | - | CASSAGLGETQYF | TGTGCCAGCTCGGCGGGATTGGGGGAGACCCAGTACTTC
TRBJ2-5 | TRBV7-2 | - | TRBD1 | CASSLLYRGLYQETQYF | TGTGCCAGCAGCTTACTTTACAGGGGCCTGTACCAAGAGACCCAGTACTTC
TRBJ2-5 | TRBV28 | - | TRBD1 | CASSRGQGRETQYF | TGTGCCAGCAGTCGAGGACAGGGCCGGGAGACCCAGTACTTC
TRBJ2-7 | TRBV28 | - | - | CASVSGGEGSYEQYF | TGTGCCAGCGTCTCCGGCGGGGAAGGCTCCTACGAGCAGTACTTC
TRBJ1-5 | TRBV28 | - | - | CASRTDRNQPQHF | TGTGCCAGCAGGACTGACAGGAATCAGCCCCAGCATTTT
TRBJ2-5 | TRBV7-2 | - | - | CASSPRLVEETQYF | TGTGCCAGCAGCCCACGACTAGTCGAAGAGACCCAGTACTTC
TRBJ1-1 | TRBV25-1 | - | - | CASSEWEGSMNTEAFF | TGTGCCAGCAGTGAATGGGAGGGATCCATGAACACTGAAGCTTTCTTT
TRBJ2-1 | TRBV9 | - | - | CASSQSGTTYNEQFF | TGTGCCAGCAGTCAATCCGGGACAACCTACAATGAGCAGTTCTTC
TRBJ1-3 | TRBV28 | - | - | CASSQGQFSGNTIYF | TGTGCCAGCAGCCAAGGACAGTTCTCTGGAAACACCATATATTTT
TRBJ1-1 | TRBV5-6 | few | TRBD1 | CASSLQGAASTEAFF | TGTGCCAGCAGCTTACAGGGGGCAGCGAGCACTGAAGCTTTCTTT
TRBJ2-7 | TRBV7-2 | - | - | CASSSSGGMGEQYF | TGTGCCAGCAGCTCATCCGGGGGTATGGGCGAGCAGTACTTC
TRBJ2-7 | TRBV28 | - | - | CASLRQTYEQYF | TGTGCCAGCCTCCGACAGACCTACGAGCAGTACTTC
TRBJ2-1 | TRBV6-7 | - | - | CASRRGECNEQFF | TGTGCCAGCAGGCGGGGTGAGTGCAATGAGCAGTTCTTC
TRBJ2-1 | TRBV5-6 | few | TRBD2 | CASSPGTSRVDEQFF | TGTGCCAGCAGCCCAGGGACTAGCCGCGTCGATGAGCAGTTCTTC